This TCR beta chain was found in a study of T cell changes during pregnancy in multiple sclerosis. Sequencing used immunoSEQ multiplex PCR; TCRdb keeps in-frame clones, though not all of them. The table has approximately 92,000 clones, roughly 92% seen once. Material: peripheral blood, obtained in the first trimester of pregnancy. The TCR originated in a female donor with multiple sclerosis, enrolled in a pregnancy study.

Written as DNA, the CDR3 is TGTGCCAGCAGTGATTTTCAGGGGATCACCGGGGAGCTGTTTTTT. Amino acids: CASSDFQGITGELFF. This chain uses TRBV2 with TRBJ2-2; D might be TRBD1 (6 bases). V lost 3 bases and J lost 4, with 12 bases in between. The length of the CDR3 is 15 residues. CDR1 and CDR2 from the germline V gene are SNHLY and FYNNEI. Drawing the rest from reference TRBV2 and TRBJ2-2, the complete variable domain is EPEVTQTPSHQVTQMGQEVILRCVPISNHLYFYWYRQILGQKVEFLVSFYNNEISEKSEIFDDQFSVERPDGSNFTLKIRSTKLEDSAMYFCASSDFQGITGELFFGEGSRLTVL.